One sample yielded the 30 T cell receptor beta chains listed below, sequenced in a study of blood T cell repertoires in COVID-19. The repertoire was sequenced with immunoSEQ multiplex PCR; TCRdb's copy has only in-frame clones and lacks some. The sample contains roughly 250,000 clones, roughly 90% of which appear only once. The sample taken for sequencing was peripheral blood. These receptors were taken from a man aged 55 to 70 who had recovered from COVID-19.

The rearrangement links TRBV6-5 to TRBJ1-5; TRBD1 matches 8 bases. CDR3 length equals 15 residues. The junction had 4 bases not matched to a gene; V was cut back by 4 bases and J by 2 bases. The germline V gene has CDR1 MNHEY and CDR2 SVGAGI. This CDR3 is CASSSTGGRNQPQHF. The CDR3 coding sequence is TGTGCCAGCAGTTCTACAGGGGGACGCAATCAGCCCCAGCATTTT.

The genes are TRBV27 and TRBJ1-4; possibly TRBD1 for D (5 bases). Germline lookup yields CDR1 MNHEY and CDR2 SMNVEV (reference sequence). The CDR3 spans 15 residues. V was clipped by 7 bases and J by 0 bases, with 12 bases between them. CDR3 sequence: CASKRRGSTNEKLFF. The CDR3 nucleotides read TGTGCCAGCAAACGACGGGGGTCAACTAATGAAAAACTGTTTTTT.

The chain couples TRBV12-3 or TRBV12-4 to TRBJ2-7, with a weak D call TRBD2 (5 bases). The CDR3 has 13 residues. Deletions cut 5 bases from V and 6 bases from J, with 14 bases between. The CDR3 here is CASSPRGDSEQYF. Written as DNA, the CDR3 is TGTGCCAGCAGTCCCCGGGGTGACTCCGAGCAGTACTTC.

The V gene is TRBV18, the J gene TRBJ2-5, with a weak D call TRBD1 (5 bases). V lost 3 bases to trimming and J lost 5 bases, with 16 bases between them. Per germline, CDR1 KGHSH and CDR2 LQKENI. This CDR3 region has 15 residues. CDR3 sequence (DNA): TGTGCCAGCTCACCGGTAGGGGCTGCTCAGGAGACCCAGTACTTC. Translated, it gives CASSPVGAAQETQYF.

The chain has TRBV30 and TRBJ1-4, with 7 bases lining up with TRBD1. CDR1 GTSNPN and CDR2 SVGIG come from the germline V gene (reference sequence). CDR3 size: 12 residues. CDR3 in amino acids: CAFCDRDEKLFF. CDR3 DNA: TGTGCTTTTTGCGACAGGGACGAAAAACTGTTTTTT.

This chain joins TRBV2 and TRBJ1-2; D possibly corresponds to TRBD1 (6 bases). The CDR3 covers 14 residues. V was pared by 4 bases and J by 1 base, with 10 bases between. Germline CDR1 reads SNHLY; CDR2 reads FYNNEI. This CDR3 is CASSVGQINYGYTF. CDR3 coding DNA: TGTGCCAGCAGTGTAGGACAGATTAACTATGGCTACACCTTC.

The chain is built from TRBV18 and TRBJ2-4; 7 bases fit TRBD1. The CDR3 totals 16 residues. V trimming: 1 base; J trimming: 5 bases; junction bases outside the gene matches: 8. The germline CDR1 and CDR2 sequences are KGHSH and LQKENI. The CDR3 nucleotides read TGTGCCAGCTCACCACAGGGGGCGCAGGGGGAAAACATTCAGTACTTC. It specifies CASSPQGAQGENIQYF.

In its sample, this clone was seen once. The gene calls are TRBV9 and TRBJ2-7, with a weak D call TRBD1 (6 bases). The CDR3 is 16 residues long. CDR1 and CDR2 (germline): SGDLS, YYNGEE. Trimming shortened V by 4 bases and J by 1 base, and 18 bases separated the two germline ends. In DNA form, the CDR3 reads TGTGCCAGCAGCCAAGGTCAAAACAGGGCGTCCTACGAGCAGTACTTC. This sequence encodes CASSQGQNRASYEQYF.

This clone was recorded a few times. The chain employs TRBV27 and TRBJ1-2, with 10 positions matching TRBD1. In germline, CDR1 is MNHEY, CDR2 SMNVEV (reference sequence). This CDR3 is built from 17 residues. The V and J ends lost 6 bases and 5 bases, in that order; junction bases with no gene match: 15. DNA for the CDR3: TGTGCCAGCAGGCGAGGGACAGGGGACGTGCGTGGGTATGGCTACACCTTC. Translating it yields CASRRGTGDVRGYGYTF.

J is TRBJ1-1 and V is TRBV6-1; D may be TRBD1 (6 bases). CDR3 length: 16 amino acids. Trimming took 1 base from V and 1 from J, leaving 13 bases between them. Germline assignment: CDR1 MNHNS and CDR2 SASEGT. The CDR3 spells CASSEGFGQPNTEAFF. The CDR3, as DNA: TGTGCCAGCAGTGAAGGGTTCGGACAGCCGAACACTGAAGCTTTCTTT.

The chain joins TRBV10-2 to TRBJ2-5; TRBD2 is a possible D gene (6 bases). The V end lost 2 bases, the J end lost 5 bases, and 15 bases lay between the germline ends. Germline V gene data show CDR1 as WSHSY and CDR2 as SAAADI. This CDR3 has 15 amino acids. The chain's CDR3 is CASSEAGPYSETQYF. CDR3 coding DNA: TGCGCCAGCAGTGAGGCGGGACCATATTCGGAGACCCAGTACTTC.

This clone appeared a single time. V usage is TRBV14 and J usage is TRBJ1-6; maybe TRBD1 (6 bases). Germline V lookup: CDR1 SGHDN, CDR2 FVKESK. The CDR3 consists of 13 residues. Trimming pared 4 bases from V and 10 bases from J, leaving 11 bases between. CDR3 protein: CASSRDMFSPLHF. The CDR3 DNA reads TGTGCCAGCAGCCGGGACATGTTCTCACCCCTCCACTTT.

DNA of the CDR3: TGTGCCAGTAGTATCGGAGGGTCGGGCTACACCTTC. Translated: CASSIGGSGYTF. V is TRBV19 and J is TRBJ1-2, with D hard to call. The CDR3 loop spans 12 amino acids. In germline, CDR1 is LNHDA, CDR2 SQIVND (reference sequence). Between the trimmed V and J ends, which lost 3 bases and 8 bases, there was a span of 10 bases.

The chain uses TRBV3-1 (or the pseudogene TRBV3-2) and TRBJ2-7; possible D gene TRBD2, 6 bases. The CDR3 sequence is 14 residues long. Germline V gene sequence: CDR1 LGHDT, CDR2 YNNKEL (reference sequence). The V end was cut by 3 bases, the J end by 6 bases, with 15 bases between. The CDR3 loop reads CASSHGGERGEQYF. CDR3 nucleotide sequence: TGTGCCAGCAGCCATGGCGGGGAAAGGGGCGAGCAGTACTTC.

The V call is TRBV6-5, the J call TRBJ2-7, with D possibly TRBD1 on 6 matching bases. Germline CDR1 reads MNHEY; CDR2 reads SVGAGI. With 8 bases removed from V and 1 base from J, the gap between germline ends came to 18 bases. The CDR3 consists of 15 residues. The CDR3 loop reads CASPGVPGISYEQYF. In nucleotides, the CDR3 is TGTGCCAGCCCAGGGGTACCGGGAATATCCTACGAGCAGTACTTC.

DNA of the CDR3: TGTGCCAGCAGCCTTCGCACCACCGGGACAGGGACCTACGAGCAGTACTTC. Translated, it gives CASSLRTTGTGTYEQYF. The V and J genes are TRBV14 and TRBJ2-7; 9 nucleotides agree with TRBD1. CDR1 is SGHDN, CDR2 FVKESK, per germline. V shed 4 bases, J shed 2 bases, and the junction held 12 bases outside the gene matches. The CDR3 length is 17 residues.

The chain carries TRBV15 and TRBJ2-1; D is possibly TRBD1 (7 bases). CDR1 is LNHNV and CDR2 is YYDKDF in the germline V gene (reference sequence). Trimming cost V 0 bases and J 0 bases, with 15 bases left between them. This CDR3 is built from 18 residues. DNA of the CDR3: TGTGCCACCAGCAGAGATGTTGGAGGGGGCTACTCCTACAATGAGCAGTTCTTC. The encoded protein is CATSRDVGGGYSYNEQFF.

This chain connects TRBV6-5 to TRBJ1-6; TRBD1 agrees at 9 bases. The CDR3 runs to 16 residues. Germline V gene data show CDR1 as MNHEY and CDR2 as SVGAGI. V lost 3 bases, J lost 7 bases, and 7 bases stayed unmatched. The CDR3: CASSYRDRVNNSPLHF. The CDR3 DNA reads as TGTGCCAGCAGTTATCGGGACAGGGTCAACAATTCACCCCTCCACTTT.

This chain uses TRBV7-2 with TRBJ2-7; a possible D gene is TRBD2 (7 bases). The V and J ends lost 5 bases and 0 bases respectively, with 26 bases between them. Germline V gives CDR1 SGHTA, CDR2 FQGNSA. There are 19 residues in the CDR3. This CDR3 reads CASSALGGARSSSSYEQYF. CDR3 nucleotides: TGTGCCAGCAGCGCCCTGGGGGGGGCCCGATCCTCAAGCTCCTACGAGCAGTACTTC.

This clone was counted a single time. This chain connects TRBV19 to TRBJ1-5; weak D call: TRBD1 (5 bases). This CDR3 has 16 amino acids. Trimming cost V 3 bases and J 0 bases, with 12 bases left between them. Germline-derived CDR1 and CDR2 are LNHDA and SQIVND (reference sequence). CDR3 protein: CASSIGGETSNQPQHF. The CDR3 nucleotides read TGTGCCAGTAGTATTGGGGGGGAGACTAGCAATCAGCCCCAGCATTTT.

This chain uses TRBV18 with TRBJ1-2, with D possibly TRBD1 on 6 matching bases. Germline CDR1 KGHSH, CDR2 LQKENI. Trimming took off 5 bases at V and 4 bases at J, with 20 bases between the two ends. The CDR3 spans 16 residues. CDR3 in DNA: TGTGCCAGCTCATCAAATAACAGGGCTGATGGCTATGGCTACACCTTC. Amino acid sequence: CASSSNNRADGYGYTF.

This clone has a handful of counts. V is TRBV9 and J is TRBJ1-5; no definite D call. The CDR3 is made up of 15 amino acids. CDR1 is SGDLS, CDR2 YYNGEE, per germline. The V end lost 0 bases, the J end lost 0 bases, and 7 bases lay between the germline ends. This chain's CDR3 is CASSVDGLSNQPQHF. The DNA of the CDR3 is TGTGCCAGCAGCGTAGATGGCCTTAGCAATCAGCCCCAGCATTTT.

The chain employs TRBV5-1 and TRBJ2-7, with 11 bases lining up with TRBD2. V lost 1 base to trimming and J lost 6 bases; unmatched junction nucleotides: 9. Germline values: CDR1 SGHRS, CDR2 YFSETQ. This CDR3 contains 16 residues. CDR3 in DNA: TGCGCCAGCAGCTTGCGGATAGCGGGGGGGCCTCGCGAGCAGTACTTC. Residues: CASSLRIAGGPREQYF.

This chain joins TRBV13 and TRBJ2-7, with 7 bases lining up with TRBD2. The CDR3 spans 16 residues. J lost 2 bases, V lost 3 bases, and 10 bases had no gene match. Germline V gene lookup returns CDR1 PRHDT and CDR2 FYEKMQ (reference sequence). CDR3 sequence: CASSLGRGRDPYEQYF. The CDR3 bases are TGTGCCAGCAGCTTGGGGAGGGGACGTGACCCCTACGAGCAGTACTTC.

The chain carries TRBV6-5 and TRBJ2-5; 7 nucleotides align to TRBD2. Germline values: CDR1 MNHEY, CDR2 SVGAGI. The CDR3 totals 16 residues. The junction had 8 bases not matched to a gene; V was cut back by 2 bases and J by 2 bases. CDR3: CASSYGRGMVQETQYF. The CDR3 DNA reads TGTGCCAGCAGTTACGGGCGGGGGATGGTACAAGAGACCCAGTACTTC.

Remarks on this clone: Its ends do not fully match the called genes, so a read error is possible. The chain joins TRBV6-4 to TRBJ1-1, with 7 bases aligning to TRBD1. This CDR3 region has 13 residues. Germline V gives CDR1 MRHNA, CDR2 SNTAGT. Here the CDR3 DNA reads TGTGCCAGCAGTGATAAAGCTTCAGGGGGACTTTACTTT. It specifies CASSDKASGGLYF.

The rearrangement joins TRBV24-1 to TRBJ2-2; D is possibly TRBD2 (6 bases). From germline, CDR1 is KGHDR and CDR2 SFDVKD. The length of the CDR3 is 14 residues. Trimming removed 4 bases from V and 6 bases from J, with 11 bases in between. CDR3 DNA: TGTGCCACCAGTGACCGAACTAGCCCCGGGGAGCTGTTTTTT. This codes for CATSDRTSPGELFF.

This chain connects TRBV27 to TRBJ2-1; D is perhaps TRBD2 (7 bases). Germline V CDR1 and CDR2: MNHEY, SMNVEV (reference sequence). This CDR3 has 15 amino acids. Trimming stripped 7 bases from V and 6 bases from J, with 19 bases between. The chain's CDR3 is CASTRGTTLGNEQFF. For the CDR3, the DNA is TGTGCCAGCACGAGGGGGACTACGCTCGGCAATGAGCAGTTCTTC.

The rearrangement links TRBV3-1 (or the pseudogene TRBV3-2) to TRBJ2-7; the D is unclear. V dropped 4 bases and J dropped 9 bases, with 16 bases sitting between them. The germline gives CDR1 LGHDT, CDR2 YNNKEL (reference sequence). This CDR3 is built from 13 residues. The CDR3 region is CASSPSRSAWQYF. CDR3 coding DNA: TGTGCCAGCAGCCCATCTAGGTCCGCTTGGCAGTACTTC.

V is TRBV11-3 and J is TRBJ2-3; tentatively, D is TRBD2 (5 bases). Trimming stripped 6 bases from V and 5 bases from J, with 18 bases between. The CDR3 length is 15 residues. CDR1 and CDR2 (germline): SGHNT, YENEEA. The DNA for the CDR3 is TGTGCCAGCAGGAACCGGGCCGAACGGGGAGATACGCAGTATTTT. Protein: CASRNRAERGDTQYF.